The subject of this entry is one TCR beta chain. The record originates from a study of blood T cell repertoires in COVID-19. The overall study: COVID-19 samples collected from the United States, Italy and Spain covered acute and convalescent phases. T cells, B-cell-depleted T cells, or PBMCs provided the cDNA or gDNA that served as material.

The authors' processing: Amplification with reference gene primers provided the estimates of nucleated cell counts. TCRdb's table, derived via immunoSEQ multiplex PCR, lists solely in-frame clones and lacks some. V and J calls and clone size are those listed in that table; D and trimming were worked out from the DNA. The data hold some 130,000 clones, with 70% to 90% observed a single time. The V gene lost 1 base and the J gene lost 2 bases, with 19 bases spanning the gap. The CDR3 totals 18 residues. Germline CDR1 reads SGHRS; CDR2 reads YFSETQ. This sequence joins TRBV5-1 and TRBJ2-1; tentatively, D is TRBD2 (6 bases). Sample: peripheral blood. The sequence was collected from a man aged 45-60 years with acute or convalescent COVID-19. This chain's CDR3 is CASSLSGGARPTYNEQFF. CDR3 nucleotide sequence: TGCGCCAGCAGCTTGTCCGGGGGAGCTAGGCCTACCTACAATGAGCAGTTCTTC.